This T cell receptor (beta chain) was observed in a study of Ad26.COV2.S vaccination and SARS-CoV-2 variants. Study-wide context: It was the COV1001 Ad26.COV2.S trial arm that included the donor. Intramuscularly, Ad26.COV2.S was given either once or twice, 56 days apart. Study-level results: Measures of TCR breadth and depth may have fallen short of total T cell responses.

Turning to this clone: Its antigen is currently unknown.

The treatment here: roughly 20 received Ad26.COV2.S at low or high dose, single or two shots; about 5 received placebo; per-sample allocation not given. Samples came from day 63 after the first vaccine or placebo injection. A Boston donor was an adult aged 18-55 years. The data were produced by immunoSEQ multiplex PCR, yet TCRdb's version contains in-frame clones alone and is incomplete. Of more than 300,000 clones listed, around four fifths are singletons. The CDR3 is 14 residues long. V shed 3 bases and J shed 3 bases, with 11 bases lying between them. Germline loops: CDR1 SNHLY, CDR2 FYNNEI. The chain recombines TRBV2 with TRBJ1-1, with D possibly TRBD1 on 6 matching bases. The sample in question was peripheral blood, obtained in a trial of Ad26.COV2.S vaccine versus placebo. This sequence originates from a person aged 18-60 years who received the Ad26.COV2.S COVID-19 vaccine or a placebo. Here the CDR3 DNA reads TGTGCCAGCAGTGACGAGGGGGTGGACACTGAAGCTTTCTTT. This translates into CASSDEGVDTEAFF.